This T cell receptor beta chain was profiled in a study of spatial heterogeneity in lung cancer. The library protocol tagged each TCR cDNA with a unique molecular identifier. One entry per CDR3 protein results from TCRdb running MiXCR on the 5' RACE reads. Of 20,000 to 25,000 distinct CDR3 sequences listed, approximately 4.2% are singletons. CDR3 size: 16 residues. Per the germline V gene, CDR1 is MNHNS and CDR2 is SASEGT. The ends lost 4 bases at V and 5 bases at J; junction bases unmatched: 7. Time point reported: sample taken at primary tumor resection. Tumor, nontumor lung or frozen PBMC supplied whole RNA that was sequenced unsorted.

This receptor was obtained from a male donor with early-stage non-small cell lung cancer. Source: PBMCs, taken at surgery. The chain uses TRBV6-1 and TRBJ1-5, with TRBD1 identical over 11 bases. CDR3 DNA: TGTGCCAGCAGTGCATTTCCGGGACAGGGGGATCAGCCCCAGCATTTT. Translation: CASSAFPGQGDQPQHF.